This T cell receptor (beta chain) comes out of a study of blood T cell repertoires in COVID-19. Whole-study context: Samples representing acute and convalescent COVID-19 were sourced from the United States, Italy and Spain. T cells, B-cell-depleted T cells, or PBMCs supplied cDNA or gDNA.

In the original workflow: Reference gene primer amplification in the assay estimated nucleated cell counts. Measured with immunoSEQ multiplex PCR; TCRdb has only the in-frame clones, and not every one. V and J calls and clone size are those listed in that table; D and trimming were worked out from the DNA. The sample yields over 100,000 clones, about 89% seen once. Followed over time, Seattle patients had been enrolled while infection was active. The V end lost 5 bases, the J end lost 2 bases, and 4 bases lay between the germline ends. CDR3 size: 11 residues. Germline V CDR1 and CDR2: MDHEN, SYDVKM. The chain joins TRBV28 to TRBJ2-7, with no clear D. The sample taken for sequencing was peripheral blood. The sequence was collected from a man in his fifties or sixties with COVID-19, enrolled during active disease. The CDR3 DNA reads as TGTGCCAGCAGTCTTACCTACGAGCAGTACTTC. Protein: CASSLTYEQYF.